The 10 T cell receptor beta chains listed next were all sequenced from one sample in a study of blood T cell repertoires in COVID-19. Measured with immunoSEQ multiplex PCR; TCRdb has only the in-frame clones, and not every one. The data hold about 230,000 clones, with 84% observed a single time. The sample was peripheral blood. The origin of the receptors is a woman of 80 years or more with active or convalescent COVID-19.

The V and J genes are TRBV5-1 and TRBJ1-1; TRBD1 agrees at 9 bases. The germline gives CDR1 SGHRS, CDR2 YFSETQ. CDR3 length equals 14 residues. J lost 6 bases, V lost 2 bases, and 5 bases had no gene match. For the CDR3, the DNA is TGCGCCAGCAGCTTCTGGGGACAGGGTCCTGAAGCTTTCTTT. Translated: CASSFWGQGPEAFF.

The chain recombines TRBV9 with TRBJ2-3, with D possibly being TRBD1 (6 bases). V lost 0 bases, J lost 5 bases, and 19 bases lay in between. This CDR3 is built from 17 residues. Germline V gene sequence: CDR1 SGDLS, CDR2 YYNGEE. The CDR3, as DNA: TGTGCCAGCAGCGTAGGATTGGGGGCCACTAGTCAAGATACGCAGTATTTT. It translates to CASSVGLGATSQDTQYF.

This chain joins TRBV9 and TRBJ2-1; a possible D gene is TRBD2 (6 bases). The germline V and J ends were trimmed by 3 bases and 0 bases, with 7 bases remaining between them. CDR1 and CDR2 (germline): SGDLS, YYNGEE. The CDR3 length is 14 residues. DNA of the CDR3: TGTGCCAGCAGCGCCGGGAGCTCCTACAATGAGCAGTTCTTC. Amino acid sequence: CASSAGSSYNEQFF.

The gene calls are TRBV30 and TRBJ1-4, with D unclear. V lost 5 bases and J 7 bases, leaving 14 bases between the germline ends. CDR1 is GTSNPN, CDR2 SVGIG, per germline (reference sequence). CDR3 length equals 13 residues. The DNA of the CDR3 is TGTGCCTGGGGTCCCTTTTTCGGTGAAAAACTGTTTTTT. Translated: CAWGPFFGEKLFF.

CDR3 DNA sequence: TGTGCCAGCAGTCCCGGGACTAGCGGGAGGGGTGAGCAGTTCTTC. This codes for CASSPGTSGRGEQFF. This chain links TRBV6-5 with TRBJ2-1; 16 positions match TRBD2. V trimming: 5 bases; J trimming: 9 bases; junction bases outside the gene matches: 4. CDR1 MNHEY and CDR2 SVGAGI come from the germline V gene. This CDR3 comprises 15 residues.

The J gene is TRBJ1-5, the V gene TRBV11-2; TRBD1 is a possible D gene (6 bases). Germline CDR1 SGHAT, CDR2 FQNNGV. This CDR3 is 14 amino acids long. Trimming left V 2 bases short and J 1 base short, with 6 bases between. The CDR3 sequence is CASSLRGSNQPQHF. In nucleotides, the CDR3 is TGTGCCAGCAGCTTAAGGGGGAGCAATCAGCCCCAGCATTTT.

This rearrangement joins TRBV2 to TRBJ1-1; D unresolved. The CDR3 runs 13 residues. Trimming took 5 bases from V and 3 from J, leaving 10 bases between them. CDR1 is SNHLY, CDR2 FYNNEI, per germline. The CDR3 reads CASSSMMDTEAFF. The CDR3 DNA is TGTGCCAGCAGTTCTATGATGGACACTGAAGCTTTCTTT.

CDR3 region: CAWSGTRGLTQYF. CDR3 bases: TGTGCCTGGAGTGGGACTAGAGGGTTGACGCAGTATTTT. This rearrangement joins TRBV30 to TRBJ2-3, with TRBD2 identical over 7 bases. V gave up 1 base and J gave up 9 bases; unmatched junction bases: 7. Looked up from germline, CDR1 is GTSNPN and CDR2 is SVGIG (reference sequence). The CDR3 runs to 13 residues.

This clone was detected only a few times. The chain has TRBV5-1 and TRBJ2-7, with D tentatively TRBD1 (6 bases). Germline V lookup: CDR1 SGHRS, CDR2 YFSETQ. This CDR3 has 15 residues. V was pared by 5 bases and J by 0 bases, with 15 bases between. This CDR3 reads CASRFRTEFSYEQYF. CDR3 sequence (DNA): TGCGCCAGCAGATTCCGGACAGAGTTCTCCTACGAGCAGTACTTC.

The gene calls are TRBV23-1 and TRBJ2-5; TRBD2 matches 8 bases. TRBV23-1 is flagged as an ORF with uncertain function. The CDR3 is 15 residues long. V shed 0 bases and J 2 bases; nucleotides not matched to a gene: 2. The CDR3 spells CASSQSTSGQETQYF. The DNA of the CDR3 is TGCGCCAGCAGTCAATCAACTAGCGGACAAGAGACCCAGTACTTC.